The following is a TCR beta chain sequence with its context. This record comes from a study of cytomegalovirus exposure and HLA in healthy donors. A multiplex PCR was run with 60 Vbeta primers and 13 Jbeta primers. Profiled with immunoSEQ multiplex PCR; TCRdb holds only in-frame clones, not every one. The sample lists 150,000 to 160,000 clones; more than 75% were seen once. The origin of this receptor is a woman in her late teens or twenties in good health and CMV-seronegative. The source material was PBMCs.

The CDR3 reads CSVGGQRQLGREQYF. The DNA of the CDR3 is TGCAGCGTTGGGGGTCAAAGACAGCTAGGTCGCGAGCAGTACTTC. The gene calls are TRBV29-1 and TRBJ2-7; D is possibly TRBD1 (5 bases). The CDR3 is 15 amino acids. Per germline, CDR1 SQVTM and CDR2 ANQGSEA. Trimming removed 4 bases at V and 6 bases at J, with 22 bases between.